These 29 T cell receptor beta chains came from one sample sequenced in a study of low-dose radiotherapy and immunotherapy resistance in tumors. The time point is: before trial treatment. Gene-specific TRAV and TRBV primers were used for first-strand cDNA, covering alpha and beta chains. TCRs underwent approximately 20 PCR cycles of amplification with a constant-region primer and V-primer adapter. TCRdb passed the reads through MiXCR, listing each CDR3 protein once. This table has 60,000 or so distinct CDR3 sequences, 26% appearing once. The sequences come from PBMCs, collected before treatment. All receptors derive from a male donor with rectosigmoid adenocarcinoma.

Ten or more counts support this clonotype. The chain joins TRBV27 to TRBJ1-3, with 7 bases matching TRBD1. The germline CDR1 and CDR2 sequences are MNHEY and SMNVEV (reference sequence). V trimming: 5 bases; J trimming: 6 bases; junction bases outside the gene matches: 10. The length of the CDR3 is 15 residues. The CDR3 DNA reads TGTGCCAGCAGTCCAAGGACAGGAGGAAAAAACACCATATATTTT. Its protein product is CASSPRTGGKNTIYF.

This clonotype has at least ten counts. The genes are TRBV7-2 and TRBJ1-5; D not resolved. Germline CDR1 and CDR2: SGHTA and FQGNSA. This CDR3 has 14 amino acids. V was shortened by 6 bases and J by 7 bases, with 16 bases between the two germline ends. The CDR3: CASSQVVWAQPQHF. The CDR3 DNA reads TGTGCCAGCAGTCAGGTCGTTTGGGCGCAGCCCCAGCATTTT.

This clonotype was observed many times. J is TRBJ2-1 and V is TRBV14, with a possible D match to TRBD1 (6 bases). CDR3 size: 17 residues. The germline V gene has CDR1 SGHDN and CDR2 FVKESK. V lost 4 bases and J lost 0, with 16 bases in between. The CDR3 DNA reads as TGTGCCAGCAGCCGGCGGTCAGGACAGAGCTCCTACAATGAGCAGTTCTTC. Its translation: CASSRRSGQSSYNEQFF.

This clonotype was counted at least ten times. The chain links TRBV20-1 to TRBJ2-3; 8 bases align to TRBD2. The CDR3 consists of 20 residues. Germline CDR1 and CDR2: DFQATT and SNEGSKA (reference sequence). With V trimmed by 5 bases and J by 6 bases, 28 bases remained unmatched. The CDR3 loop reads CSAPEIPSGATSALGDTQYF. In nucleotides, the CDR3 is TGCAGTGCTCCAGAGATCCCTTCCGGCGCGACTAGCGCCCTGGGTGATACGCAGTATTTT.

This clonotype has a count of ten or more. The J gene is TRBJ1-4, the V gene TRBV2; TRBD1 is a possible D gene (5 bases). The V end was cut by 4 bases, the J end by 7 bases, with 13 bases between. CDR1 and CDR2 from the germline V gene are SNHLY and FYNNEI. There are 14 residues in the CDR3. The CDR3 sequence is CASSVLNQGEKLFF. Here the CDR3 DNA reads TGTGCCAGCAGTGTGTTAAACCAGGGTGAAAAACTGTTTTTT.

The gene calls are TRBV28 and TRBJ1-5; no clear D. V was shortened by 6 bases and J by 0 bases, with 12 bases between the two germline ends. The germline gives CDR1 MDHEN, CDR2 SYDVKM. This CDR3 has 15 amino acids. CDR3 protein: CASSHGTHSNQPQHF. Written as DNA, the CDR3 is TGTGCCAGCAGCCATGGCACCCATAGCAATCAGCCCCAGCATTTT.

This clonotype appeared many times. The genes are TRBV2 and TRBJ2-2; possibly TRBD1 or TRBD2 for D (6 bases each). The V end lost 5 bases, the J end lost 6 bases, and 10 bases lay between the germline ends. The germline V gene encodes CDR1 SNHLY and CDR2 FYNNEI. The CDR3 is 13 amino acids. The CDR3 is CASSPRGAGELFF. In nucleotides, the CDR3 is TGTGCCAGCAGTCCTAGGGGGGCCGGGGAGCTGTTTTTT.

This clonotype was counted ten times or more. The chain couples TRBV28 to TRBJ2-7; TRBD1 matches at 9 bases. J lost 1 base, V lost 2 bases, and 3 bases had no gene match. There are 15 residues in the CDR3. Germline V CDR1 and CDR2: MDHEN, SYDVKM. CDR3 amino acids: CASSLEGTGSYEQYF. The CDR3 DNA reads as TGTGCCAGCAGTTTAGAAGGGACAGGGTCCTACGAGCAGTACTTC. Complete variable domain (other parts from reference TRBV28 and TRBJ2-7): DVKVTQSSRYLVKRTGEKVFLECVQDMDHENMFWYRQDPGLGLRLIYFSYDVKMKEKGDIPEGYSVSREKKERFSLILESASTNQTSMYLCASSLEGTGSYEQYFGPGTRLTVT.

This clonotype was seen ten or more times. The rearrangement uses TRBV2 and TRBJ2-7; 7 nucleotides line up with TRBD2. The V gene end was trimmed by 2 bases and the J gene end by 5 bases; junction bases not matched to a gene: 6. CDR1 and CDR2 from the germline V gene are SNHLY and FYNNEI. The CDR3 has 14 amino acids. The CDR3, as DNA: TGTGCCAGCAGTGAAATCTTACTAGCGAACGAGCAGTACTTC. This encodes CASSEILLANEQYF.

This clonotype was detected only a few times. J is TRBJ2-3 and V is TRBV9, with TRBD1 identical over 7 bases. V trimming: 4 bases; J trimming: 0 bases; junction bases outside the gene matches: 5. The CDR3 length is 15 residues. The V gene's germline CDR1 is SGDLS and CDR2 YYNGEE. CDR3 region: CASSLDRASTDTQYF. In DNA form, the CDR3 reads TGTGCCAGCAGCCTCGACAGGGCTAGCACAGATACGCAGTATTTT.

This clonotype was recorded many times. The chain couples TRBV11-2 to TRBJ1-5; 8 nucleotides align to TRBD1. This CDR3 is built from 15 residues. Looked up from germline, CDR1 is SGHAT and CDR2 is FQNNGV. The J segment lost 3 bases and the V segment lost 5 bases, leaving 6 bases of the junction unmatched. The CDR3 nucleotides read TGTGCCAGCAGCCTAACAGGGGGGGACAATCAGCCCCAGCATTTT. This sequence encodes CASSLTGGDNQPQHF.

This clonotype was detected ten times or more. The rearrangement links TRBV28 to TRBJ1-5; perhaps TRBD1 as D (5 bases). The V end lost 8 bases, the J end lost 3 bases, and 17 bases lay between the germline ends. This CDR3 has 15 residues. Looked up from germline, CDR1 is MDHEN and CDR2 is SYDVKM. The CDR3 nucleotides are TGTGCCAGCGGCAGCTGGTCAGGGCCCAATCAGCCCCAGCATTTT. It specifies CASGSWSGPNQPQHF.

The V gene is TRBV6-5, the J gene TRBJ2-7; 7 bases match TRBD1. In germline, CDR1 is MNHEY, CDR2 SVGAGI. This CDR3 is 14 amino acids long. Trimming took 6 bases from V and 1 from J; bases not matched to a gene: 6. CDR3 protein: CASRPDRVSYEQYF. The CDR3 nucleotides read TGTGCCAGCAGACCCGACAGGGTTTCCTACGAGCAGTACTTC.

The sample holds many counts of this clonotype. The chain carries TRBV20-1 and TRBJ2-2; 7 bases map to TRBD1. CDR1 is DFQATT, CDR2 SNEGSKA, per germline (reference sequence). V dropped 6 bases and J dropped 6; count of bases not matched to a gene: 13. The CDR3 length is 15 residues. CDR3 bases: TGCAGTGCACCCGGACAGGTGCGCCTTGCCGGGGAGCTGTTTTTT. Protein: CSAPGQVRLAGELFF.

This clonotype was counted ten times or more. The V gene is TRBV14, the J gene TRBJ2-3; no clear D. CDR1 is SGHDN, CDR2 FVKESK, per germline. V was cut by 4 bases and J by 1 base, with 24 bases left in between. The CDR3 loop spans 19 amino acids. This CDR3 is CASSLSGPLPPPRTDTQYF. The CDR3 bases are TGTGCCAGCAGCCTGTCCGGGCCCTTACCCCCGCCCCGCACAGATACGCAGTATTTT.

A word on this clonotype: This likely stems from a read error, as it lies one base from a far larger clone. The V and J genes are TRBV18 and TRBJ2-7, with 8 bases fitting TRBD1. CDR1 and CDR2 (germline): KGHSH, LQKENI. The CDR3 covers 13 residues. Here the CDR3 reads CASTPGQAYEQYF. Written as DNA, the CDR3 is TGTGCCAGCACCCCGGGACAGGCCTATGAGCAGTACTTC.

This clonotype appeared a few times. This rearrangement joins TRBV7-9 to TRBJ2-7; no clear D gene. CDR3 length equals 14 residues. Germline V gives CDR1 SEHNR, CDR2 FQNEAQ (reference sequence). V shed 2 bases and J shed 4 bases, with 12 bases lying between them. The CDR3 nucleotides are TGTGCCAGCAGCTTATCTCTGTCCGAGTACGAGCAGTACTTC. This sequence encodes CASSLSLSEYEQYF. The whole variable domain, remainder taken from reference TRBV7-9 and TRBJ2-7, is DTGVSQNPRHKITKRGQNVTFRCDPISEHNRLYWYRQTLGQGPEFLTYFQNEAQLEKSRLLSDRFSAERPKGSFSTLEIQRTEQGDSAMYLCASSLSLSEYEQYFGPGTRLTVT.

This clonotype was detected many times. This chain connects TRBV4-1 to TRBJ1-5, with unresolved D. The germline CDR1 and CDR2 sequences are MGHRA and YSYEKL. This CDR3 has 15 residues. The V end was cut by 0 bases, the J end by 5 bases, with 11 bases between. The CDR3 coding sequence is TGCGCCAGCAGCCAAGATCGAGCGAGGGATCAGCCCCAGCATTTT. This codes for CASSQDRARDQPQHF.

This chain's CDR3 is CASSVGSGDTDTQYF. CDR3 sequence (DNA): TGTGCCAGCAGCGTAGGGAGCGGGGACACAGATACGCAGTATTTT. This rearrangement joins TRBV9 to TRBJ2-3, with 7 bases lining up with TRBD2. The V gene end was trimmed by 0 bases and the J gene end by 2 bases; junction bases not matched to a gene: 3. Looked up from germline, CDR1 is SGDLS and CDR2 is YYNGEE. This CDR3 spans 15 amino acids.

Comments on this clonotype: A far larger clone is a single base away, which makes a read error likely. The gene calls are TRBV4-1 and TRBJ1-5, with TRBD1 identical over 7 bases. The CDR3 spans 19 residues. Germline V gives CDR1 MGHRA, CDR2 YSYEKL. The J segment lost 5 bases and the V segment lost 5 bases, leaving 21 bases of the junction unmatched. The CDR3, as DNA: TGCGCCAGCAGCAACGGCATATCTCTCACCGACAGGGCCTATCAGCCCCAGCATTTT. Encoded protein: CASSNGISLTDRAYQPQHF.

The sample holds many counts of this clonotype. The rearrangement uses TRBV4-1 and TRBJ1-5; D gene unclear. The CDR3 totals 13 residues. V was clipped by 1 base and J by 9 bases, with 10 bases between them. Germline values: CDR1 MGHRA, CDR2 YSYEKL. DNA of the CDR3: TGCGCCAGCAGCCAAGCTCGAGACGCGCCCCAGCATTTT. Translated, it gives CASSQARDAPQHF.

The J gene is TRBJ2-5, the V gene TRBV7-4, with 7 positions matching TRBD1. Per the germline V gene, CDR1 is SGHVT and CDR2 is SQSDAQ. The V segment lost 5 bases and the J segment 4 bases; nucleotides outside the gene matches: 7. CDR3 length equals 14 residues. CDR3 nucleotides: TGTGCCAGCAGCCCCCCGACAGGGCGAGAGACCCAGTACTTC. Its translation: CASSPPTGRETQYF. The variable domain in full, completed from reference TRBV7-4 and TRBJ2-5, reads GAGVSQSPRYKVAKRGRDVALRCDSISGHVTLYWYRQTLGQGSEVLTYSQSDAQRDKSGRPSGRFSAERPERSVSTLKIQRTEQGDSAVYLCASSPPTGRETQYFGPGTRLLVL.

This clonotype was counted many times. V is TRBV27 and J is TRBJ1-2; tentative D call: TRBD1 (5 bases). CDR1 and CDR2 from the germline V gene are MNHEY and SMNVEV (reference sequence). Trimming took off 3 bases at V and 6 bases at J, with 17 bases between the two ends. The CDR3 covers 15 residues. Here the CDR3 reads CASSFKGRGLDGYTF. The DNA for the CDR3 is TGTGCCAGCAGTTTCAAGGGAAGGGGTTTGGATGGCTACACCTTC.

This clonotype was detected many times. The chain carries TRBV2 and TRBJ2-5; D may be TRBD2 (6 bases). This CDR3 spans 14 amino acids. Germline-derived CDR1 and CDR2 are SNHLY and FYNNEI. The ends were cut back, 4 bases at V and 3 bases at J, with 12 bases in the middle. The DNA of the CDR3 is TGTGCCAGCAGTGTTTGGGGACTTAAAGAGACCCAGTACTTC. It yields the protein CASSVWGLKETQYF.

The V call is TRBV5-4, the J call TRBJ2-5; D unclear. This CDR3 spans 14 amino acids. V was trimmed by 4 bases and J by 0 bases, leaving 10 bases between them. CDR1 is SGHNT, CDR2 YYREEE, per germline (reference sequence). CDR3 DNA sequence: TGTGCCAGCAGCCAAAAAAAAAACCAAGAGACCCAGTACTTC. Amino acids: CASSQKKNQETQYF.

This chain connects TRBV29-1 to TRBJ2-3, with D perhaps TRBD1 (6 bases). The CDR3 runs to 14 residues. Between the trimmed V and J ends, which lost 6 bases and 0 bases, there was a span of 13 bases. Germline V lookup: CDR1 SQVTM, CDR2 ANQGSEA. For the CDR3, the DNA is TGCAGCGTGAGGACAGACCCTAGCACAGATACGCAGTATTTT. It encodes CSVRTDPSTDTQYF.

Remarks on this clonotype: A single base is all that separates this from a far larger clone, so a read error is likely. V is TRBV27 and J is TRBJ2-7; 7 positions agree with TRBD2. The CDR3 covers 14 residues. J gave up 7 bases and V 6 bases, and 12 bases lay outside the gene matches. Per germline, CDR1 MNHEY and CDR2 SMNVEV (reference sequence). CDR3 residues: CASRLAGSYNEQYF. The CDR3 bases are TGTGCCAGCAGATTAGCGGGCTCCTACAATGAGCAGTACTTC.

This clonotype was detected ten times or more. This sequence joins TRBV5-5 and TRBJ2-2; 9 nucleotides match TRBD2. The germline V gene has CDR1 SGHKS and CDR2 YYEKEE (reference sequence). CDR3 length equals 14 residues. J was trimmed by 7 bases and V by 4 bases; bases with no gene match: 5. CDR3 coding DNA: TGTGCCAGCAGCGTGACAGCGGGGGGCGGGGAGCTGTTTTTT. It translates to CASSVTAGGGELFF.

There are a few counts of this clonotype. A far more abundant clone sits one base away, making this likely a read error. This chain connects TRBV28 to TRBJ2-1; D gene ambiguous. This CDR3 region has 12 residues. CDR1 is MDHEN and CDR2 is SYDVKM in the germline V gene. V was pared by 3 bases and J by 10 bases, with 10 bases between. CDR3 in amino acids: CASSFPGYEQFF. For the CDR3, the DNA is TGTGCCAGCAGTTTCCCCGGCTACGAGCAGTTCTTC.